The present T cell receptor beta chain was sequenced within a study of blood T cell repertoires in COVID-19. About the study: PBMCs, B-cell-depleted T cells, or T cells provided the cDNA or gDNA that made up the material.

Only a few counts were recorded for this clone. V was clipped by 1 base and J by 6 bases, with 11 bases between them. Germline-derived CDR1 and CDR2 are SGHDT and YYEEEE. CDR3 size: 14 residues. Profiled with immunoSEQ multiplex PCR; TCRdb holds only in-frame clones, not every one. The table includes about 200,000 clones, around 80% detected once. This TCR was sampled from a man aged 40-49 years who had recovered from COVID-19. The chain couples TRBV5-6 to TRBJ1-5; D not resolved. Sequenced: PBMCs or T cells enriched from blood (not recorded which). CDR3 in DNA: TGTGCCAGCAGCTTGTACGGGGAGGGTCAGCCCCAGCATTTT. Translation gives CASSLYGEGQPQHF.